The sample holds a few counts of the clone carrying this T cell receptor beta chain. Its antigen is currently unknown. This sample was included in a study of response to subunit inactivated influenza vaccine. Study-level findings and limits: Authors suggested each seasonal flu vaccination may recruit only limited numbers of new T cells.

CDR3 length: 14 residues. Deletions cut 1 base from V and 6 bases from J, with 12 bases between. CDR1 is ENHRY and CDR2 is SYGVKD in the germline V gene. TCRdb reprocessed the RT-PCR reads with MiXCR, giving one entry per CDR3 protein. The sample lists about 800,000 distinct CDR3 sequences; 21% were seen once. This chain uses TRBV10-3 with TRBJ1-1, with D maybe TRBD1 (6 bases). The source of this sequence is a man aged 45-65 years who received an inactivated influenza vaccine. Material: PBMCs from blood, obtained less than 6 days after vaccination. This chain's CDR3 is CAISEYTGSAEAFF. The CDR3 nucleotides read TGTGCCATCAGTGAGTATACAGGGTCCGCTGAAGCTTTCTTT.